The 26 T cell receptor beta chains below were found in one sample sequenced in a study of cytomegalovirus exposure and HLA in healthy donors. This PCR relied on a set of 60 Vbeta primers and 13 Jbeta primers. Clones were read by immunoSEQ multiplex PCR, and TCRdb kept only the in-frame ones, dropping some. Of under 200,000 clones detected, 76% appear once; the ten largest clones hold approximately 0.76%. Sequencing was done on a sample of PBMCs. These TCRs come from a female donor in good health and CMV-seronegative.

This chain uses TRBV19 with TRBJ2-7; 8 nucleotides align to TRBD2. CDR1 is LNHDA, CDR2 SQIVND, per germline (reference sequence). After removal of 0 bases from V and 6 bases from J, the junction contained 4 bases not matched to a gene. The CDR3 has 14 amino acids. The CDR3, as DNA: TGTGCCAGTAGTATAGAAGCGGGAGTGGGCGAGCAGTACTTC. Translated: CASSIEAGVGEQYF. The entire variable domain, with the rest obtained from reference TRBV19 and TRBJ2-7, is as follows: DGGITQSPKYLFRKEGQNVTLSCEQNLNHDAMYWYRQDPGQGLRLIYYSQIVNDFQKGDIAEGYSVSREKKESFPLTVTSAQKNPTAFYLCASSIEAGVGEQYFGPGTRLTVT.

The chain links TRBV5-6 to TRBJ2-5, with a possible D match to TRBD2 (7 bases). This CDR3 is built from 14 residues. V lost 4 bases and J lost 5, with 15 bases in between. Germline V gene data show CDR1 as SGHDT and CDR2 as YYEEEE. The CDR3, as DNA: TGTGCCAGCAGCAACCGGGGGGCGGATGAGACCCAGTACTTC. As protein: CASSNRGADETQYF.

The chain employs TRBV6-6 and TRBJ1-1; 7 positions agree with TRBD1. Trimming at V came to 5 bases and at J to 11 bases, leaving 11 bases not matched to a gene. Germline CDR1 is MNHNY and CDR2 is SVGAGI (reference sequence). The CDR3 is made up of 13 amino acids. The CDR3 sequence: CASSRDREGRAFF. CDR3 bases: TGTGCCAGCAGTCGCGACAGGGAAGGGCGGGCTTTCTTT.

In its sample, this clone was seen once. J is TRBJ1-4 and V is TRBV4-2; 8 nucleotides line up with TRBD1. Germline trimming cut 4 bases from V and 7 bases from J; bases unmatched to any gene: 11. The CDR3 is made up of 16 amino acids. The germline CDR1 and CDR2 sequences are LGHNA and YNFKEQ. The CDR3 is CASSPPYRGVGEKLFF. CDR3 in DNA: TGTGCCAGCAGCCCACCTTACAGGGGGGTAGGTGAAAAACTGTTTTTT.

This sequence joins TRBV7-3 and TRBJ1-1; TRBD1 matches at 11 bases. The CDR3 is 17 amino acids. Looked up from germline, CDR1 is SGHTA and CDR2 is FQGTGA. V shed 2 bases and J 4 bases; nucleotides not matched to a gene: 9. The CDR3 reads CASSLAPGQGAGTEAFF. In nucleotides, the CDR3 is TGTGCCAGCAGCTTAGCTCCAGGACAGGGGGCGGGCACTGAAGCTTTCTTT.

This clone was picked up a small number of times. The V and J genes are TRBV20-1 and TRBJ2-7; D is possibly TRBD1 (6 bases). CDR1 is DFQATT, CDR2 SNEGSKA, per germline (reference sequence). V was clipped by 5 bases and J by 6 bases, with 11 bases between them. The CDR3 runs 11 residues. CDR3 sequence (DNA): TGCAGTGCTCCCCTACAGGGCGAGCAGTACTTC. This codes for CSAPLQGEQYF.

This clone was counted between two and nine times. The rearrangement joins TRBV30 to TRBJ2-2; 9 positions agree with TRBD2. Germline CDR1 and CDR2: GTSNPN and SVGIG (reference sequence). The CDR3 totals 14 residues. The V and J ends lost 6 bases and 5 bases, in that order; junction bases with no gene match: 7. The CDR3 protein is CACLPSGKTGELFF. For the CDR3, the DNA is TGTGCCTGTCTACCTAGCGGGAAGACCGGGGAGCTGTTTTTT. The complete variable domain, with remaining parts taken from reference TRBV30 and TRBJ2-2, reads SQTIHQWPATLVQPVGSPLSLECTVEGTSNPNLYWYRQAAGRGLQLLFYSVGIGQISSEVPQNLSASRPQDRQFILSSKKLLLSDSGFYLCACLPSGKTGELFFGEGSRLTVL.

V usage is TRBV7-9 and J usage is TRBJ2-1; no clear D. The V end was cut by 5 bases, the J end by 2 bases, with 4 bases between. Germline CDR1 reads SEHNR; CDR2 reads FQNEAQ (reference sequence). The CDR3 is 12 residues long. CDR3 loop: CASSVTYNEQFF. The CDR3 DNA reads TGTGCCAGCAGCGTAACCTACAATGAGCAGTTCTTC.

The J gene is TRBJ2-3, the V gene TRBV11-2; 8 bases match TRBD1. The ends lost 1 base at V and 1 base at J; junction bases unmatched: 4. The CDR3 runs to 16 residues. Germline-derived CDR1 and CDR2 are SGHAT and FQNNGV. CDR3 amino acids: CASSLVRGRGTDTQYF. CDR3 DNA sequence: TGTGCCAGCAGCTTAGTCAGGGGGCGGGGCACAGATACGCAGTATTTT.

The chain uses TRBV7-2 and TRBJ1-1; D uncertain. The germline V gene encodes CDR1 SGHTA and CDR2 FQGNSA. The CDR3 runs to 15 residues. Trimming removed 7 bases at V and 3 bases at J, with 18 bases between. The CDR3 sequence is CASTHDTVIYTEAFF. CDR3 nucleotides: TGTGCCAGCACCCATGACACGGTGATATACACTGAAGCTTTCTTT.

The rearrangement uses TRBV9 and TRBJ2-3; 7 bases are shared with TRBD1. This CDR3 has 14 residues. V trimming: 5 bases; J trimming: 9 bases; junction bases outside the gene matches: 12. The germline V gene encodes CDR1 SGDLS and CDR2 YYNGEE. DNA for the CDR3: TGTGCCAGCAGGCCCCCGACAGGGTCAGGGACGCAGTATTTT. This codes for CASRPPTGSGTQYF.

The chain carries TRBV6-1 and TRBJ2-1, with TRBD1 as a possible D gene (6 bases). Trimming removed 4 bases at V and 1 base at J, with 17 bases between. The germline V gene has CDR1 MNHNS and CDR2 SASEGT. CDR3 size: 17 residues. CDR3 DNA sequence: TGTGCCAGCAGTGGGTGGACAGTTCTTGGTTCCTACAATGAGCAGTTCTTC. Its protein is CASSGWTVLGSYNEQFF.

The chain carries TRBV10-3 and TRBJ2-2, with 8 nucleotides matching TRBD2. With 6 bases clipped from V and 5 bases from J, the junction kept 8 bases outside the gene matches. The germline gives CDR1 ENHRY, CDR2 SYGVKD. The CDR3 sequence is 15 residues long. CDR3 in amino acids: CAISLTSETTGELFF. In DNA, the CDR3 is TGTGCCATCAGCCTGACTAGCGAGACTACCGGGGAGCTGTTTTTT.

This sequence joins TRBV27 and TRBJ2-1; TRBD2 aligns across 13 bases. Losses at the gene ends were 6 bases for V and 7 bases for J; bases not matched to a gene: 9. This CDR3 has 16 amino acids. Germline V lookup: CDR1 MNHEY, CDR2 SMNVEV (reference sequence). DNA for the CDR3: TGTGCCAGCAGCCTACTAGCGGGAGGGCCTAGGAATGAGCAGTTCTTC. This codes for CASSLLAGGPRNEQFF.

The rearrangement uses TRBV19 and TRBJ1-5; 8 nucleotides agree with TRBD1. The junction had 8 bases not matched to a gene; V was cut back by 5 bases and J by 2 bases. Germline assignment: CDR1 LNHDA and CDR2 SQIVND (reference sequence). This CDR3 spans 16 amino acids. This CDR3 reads CASSLHRGGGNQPQHF. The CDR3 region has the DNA TGTGCCAGTAGTCTCCACAGGGGGGGTGGCAATCAGCCCCAGCATTTT. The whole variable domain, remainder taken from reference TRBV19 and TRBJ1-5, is DGGITQSPKYLFRKEGQNVTLSCEQNLNHDAMYWYRQDPGQGLRLIYYSQIVNDFQKGDIAEGYSVSREKKESFPLTVTSAQKNPTAFYLCASSLHRGGGNQPQHFGDGTRLSIL.

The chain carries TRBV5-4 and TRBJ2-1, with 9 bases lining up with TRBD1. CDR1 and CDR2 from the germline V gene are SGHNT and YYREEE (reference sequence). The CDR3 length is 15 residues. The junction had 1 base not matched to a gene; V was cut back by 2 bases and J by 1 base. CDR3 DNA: TGTGCCAGCAGCTTCGGGACAGGGTCCTACAATGAGCAGTTCTTC. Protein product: CASSFGTGSYNEQFF.

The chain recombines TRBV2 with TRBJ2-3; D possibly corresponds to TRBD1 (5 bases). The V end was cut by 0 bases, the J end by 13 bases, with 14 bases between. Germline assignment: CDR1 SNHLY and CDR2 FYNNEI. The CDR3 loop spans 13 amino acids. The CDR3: CASSEAGRLREYF. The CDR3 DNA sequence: TGTGCCAGCAGTGAAGCGGGGCGGCTCCGAGAGTATTTT.

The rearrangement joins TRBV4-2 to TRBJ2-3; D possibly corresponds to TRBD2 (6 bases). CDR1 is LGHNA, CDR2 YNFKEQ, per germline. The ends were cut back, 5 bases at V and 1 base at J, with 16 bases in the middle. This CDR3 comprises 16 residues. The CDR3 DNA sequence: TGTGCCAGCAGCTCTCAGTGGGGGGATCGCACAGATACGCAGTATTTT. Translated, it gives CASSSQWGDRTDTQYF.

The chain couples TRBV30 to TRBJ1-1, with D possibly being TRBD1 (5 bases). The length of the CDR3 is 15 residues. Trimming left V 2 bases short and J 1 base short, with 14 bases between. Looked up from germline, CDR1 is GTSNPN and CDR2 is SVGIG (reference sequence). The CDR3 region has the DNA TGTGCCTGGAGTCCTAGGCAGGGCTGGAACACTGAAGCTTTCTTT. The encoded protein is CAWSPRQGWNTEAFF.

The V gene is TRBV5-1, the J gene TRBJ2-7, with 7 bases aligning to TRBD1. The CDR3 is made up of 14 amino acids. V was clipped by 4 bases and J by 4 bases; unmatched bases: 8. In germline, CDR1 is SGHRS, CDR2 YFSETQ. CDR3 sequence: CASSPRQGSYEQYF. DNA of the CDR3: TGCGCCAGCAGCCCTAGACAGGGTTCATACGAGCAGTACTTC.

As DNA, the CDR3 is TGTGCCAGCAGCTTACCGATGTGGGGAGTTAGCAATCAGCCCCAGCATTTT. As protein: CASSLPMWGVSNQPQHF. The chain employs TRBV7-6 and TRBJ1-5; unclear D gene. The CDR3 runs to 17 residues. V lost 2 bases to trimming and J lost 0 bases, with 14 bases between them. Germline lookup yields CDR1 SGHVS and CDR2 FNYEAQ.

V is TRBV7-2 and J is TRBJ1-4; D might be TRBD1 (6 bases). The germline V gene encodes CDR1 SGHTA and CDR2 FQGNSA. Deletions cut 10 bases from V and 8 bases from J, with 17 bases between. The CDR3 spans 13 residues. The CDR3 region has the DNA TGTGCCACCCGAGGGACATTAGGAGAAAAACTGTTTTTT. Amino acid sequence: CATRGTLGEKLFF.

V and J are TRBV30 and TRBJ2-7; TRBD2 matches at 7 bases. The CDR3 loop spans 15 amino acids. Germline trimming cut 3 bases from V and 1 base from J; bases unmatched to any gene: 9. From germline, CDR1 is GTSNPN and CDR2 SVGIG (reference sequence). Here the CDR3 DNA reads TGTGCCTGGAGCCTTGGTGGGACTACGTCCTACGAGCAGTACTTC. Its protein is CAWSLGGTTSYEQYF.

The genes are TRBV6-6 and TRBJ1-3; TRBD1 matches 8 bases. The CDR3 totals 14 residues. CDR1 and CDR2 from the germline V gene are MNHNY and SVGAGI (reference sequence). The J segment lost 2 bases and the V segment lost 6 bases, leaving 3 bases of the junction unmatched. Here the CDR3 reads CASRPTGAGNTIYF. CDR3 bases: TGTGCCAGCAGGCCGACAGGGGCTGGAAACACCATATATTTT.

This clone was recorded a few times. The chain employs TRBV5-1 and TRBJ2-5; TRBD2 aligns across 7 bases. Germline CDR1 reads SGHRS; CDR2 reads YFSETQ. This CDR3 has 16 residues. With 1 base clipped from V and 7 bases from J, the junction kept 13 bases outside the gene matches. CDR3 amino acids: CASSLLSGLGVGTQYF. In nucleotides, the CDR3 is TGCGCCAGCAGCTTGCTGTCCGGACTAGGAGTCGGGACCCAGTACTTC. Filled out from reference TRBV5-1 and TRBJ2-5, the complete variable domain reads KAGVTQTPRYLIKTRGQQVTLSCSPISGHRSVSWYQQTPGQGLQFLFEYFSETQRNKGNFPGRFSGRQFSNSRSEMNVSTLELGDSALYLCASSLLSGLGVGTQYFGPGTRLLVL.

CDR3 sequence: CSVDRQGTRGAFF. CDR3 nucleotides: TGCAGCGTCGACCGACAGGGCACCCGGGGAGCTTTCTTT. The chain employs TRBV29-1 and TRBJ1-1, with 7 bases matching TRBD1. Germline loops: CDR1 SQVTM, CDR2 ANQGSEA. CDR3 length: 13 amino acids. V shed 6 bases, J shed 10 bases, and the junction held 14 bases outside the gene matches. Variable domain in full (rest from reference TRBV29-1 and TRBJ1-1): SAVISQKPSRDICQRGTSLTIQCQVDSQVTMMFWYRQQPGQSLTLIATANQGSEATYESGFVIDKFPISRPNLTFSTLTVSNMSPEDSSIYLCSVDRQGTRGAFFGQGTRLTVV.